Detailed here is one T cell receptor beta chain. It has no known antigen specificity. No clone much larger than this one lies a single base away; base qualities are absent. Blood samples were collected up to 4 times in the first month after transplant and then at least monthly when available. The CDR3 sequence holds 18 residues, the cysteine and phenylalanine included. Of all the DNA, just the CDR3 is kept, 54 bases in frame from base 1. Trimmed from V: 2 bases; trimmed from J: 2 bases; junction bases lacking a gene match: 11. Taken from the germline V gene, the CDR1 and CDR2 loops are MGHRA and YSYEKL. The data derive from a study of graft-versus-host responses after intestinal transplantation (dated by TCRdb to about 2021). About the investigation overall: Multivisceral, liver-intestinal, or isolated intestinal transplants were received by the recipients. Anti-thymocyte globulin induction was given to all recipients, followed by maintenance tacrolimus and steroids for two to three years. After intestinal transplantation, graft-versus-host and host-versus-graft alloreactive T cell clones were followed in the graft, circulation and bone marrow using bulk TCR-beta CDR3 sequencing. Alloreactive clones were identified by sequencing pre-transplant mixed lymphocyte reaction products and comparing them with unstimulated pre-transplant donor and recipient T cells. Of the 20 to 30 intestinal transplant recipients enrolled in the cohort, one of whom was a retransplant, 3 patients without pretransplant specimens were excluded. Donor T cell macrochimerism was defined as a peak of at least 4% donor T cells among recipient peripheral blood mononuclear cells. Rather than going through the commercial service, samples from a few later patients were sequenced in-house on an Illumina MiSeq and processed with MiXCR.

Study-wide findings and limitations: Conclusions were limited by the relatively low number and heterogeneity of intestinal transplant patients. Early after transplant, peak levels of circulating GvH clones were found to be associated with declines in HvG clones. In the allografts of patients with donor T cell macrochimerism, GvH to HvG T cell clonal ratios were high. GvH clones were found in recipient bone marrow, and some of the GvH clones appeared earlier in ileal mucosa or blood, which is consistent with an intestinal mucosal origin.

The library was generated by the immunoSEQ multiplex PCR assay. Adaptive Biotechnologies carried out high-throughput TCR-beta CDR3 sequencing of genomic DNA for most patients. As for the authors' bioinformatics: Adaptive's ImmunoSEQ software was the source of the TCR sequencing data for fewer than 20 patients, while a few other patients were processed with MiXCR and VDJtools. CDR3 nucleotide sequences shared between donor and recipient were removed because their origin could not be assigned. Alloreactive clones required at least 2-fold expansion over unstimulated cells and minimum CFSE-low frequency of 0.002% (template counts) or 0.001% (read counts). Clones detected in sequenced pre-transplant spleen, lymph node, or MLR CFSE-low populations of the donor or recipient were defined as mappable. The cumulative frequency of alloreactive clones was calculated as a percentage of all sequences, weighted by copy number. Here the immuneACCESS table is served through TCRdb, limited to in-frame sequences with V and J called. Missing clones are a known gap in these copies; in checked studies unresolved V genes cover under half, and the rest lacks a known reason. The V and J calls and clone size were taken over from that table, and D and trimming were inferred from the DNA. Counted in this sample were some 31,000 clones; 70% to 90% of them appeared once. The top ten clones comprise roughly 12% of the sample.

The sequencing used PBMCs, collected around 62 weeks after intestinal transplantation. This chain is built from TRBV4-1 and TRBJ1-4; 7 of the junction bases match TRBD1. This clonotype originated in a human patient who received an intestinal transplant, so some T cells may come from the graft donor. The CDR3 reads CASSQFYRGGSTNEKLFF. The nucleotide sequence reads as follows: TGCGCCAGCAGCCAATTTTACAGGGGCGGATCGACTAATGAAAAACTGTTTTTT.